Listed below are T cell receptor beta chains from one sample, sequenced in a study of T cell responses to AZD1222 COVID-19 vaccine. Data came from immunoSEQ multiplex PCR; TCRdb stores just in-frame clones and leaves some out. The sample has around 160,000 clones, 75% to 90% seen once. Sequencing was performed on peripheral blood, taken on day 0 of MenACWY control vaccination. The receptors here all came from an adult in good health. Each CDR3 is given with its conserved first and last residue. Fields, in order: clone size, CDR3 length, J gene, V gene, D gene, CDR3 protein, CDR3 DNA. The D gene is left open where the match is weak. Rows give clone size only sometimes, using once, few, many, or a class for an expanded clone.

-	14	TRBJ2-2	TRBV27	-	CATSGTPNTGELFF	TGTGCCACCTCCGGGACACCAAACACCGGGGAGCTGTTTTTT
-	15	TRBJ2-5	TRBV7-2	TRBD1	CASSLGTGGWETQYF	TGTGCCAGCAGCTTGGGGACAGGGGGATGGGAGACCCAGTACTTC
-	14	TRBJ1-1	TRBV5-1	TRBD1	CASSPDRSGTEAFF	TGCGCCAGCAGCCCGGACAGGTCCGGCACTGAAGCTTTCTTT
once	14	TRBJ1-5	TRBV16	-	CASSDNNHNQPQHF	TGTGCCAGCAGCGACAATAATCACAATCAGCCCCAGCATTTT
-	13	TRBJ2-1	TRBV5-4	-	CASSLDRDNEQFF	TGTGCCAGCAGCTTGGACAGGGACAATGAGCAGTTCTTC
few	14	TRBJ1-1	TRBV7-9	-	CASSPRTLNTEAFF	TGTGCCAGCAGCCCGAGGACACTGAACACTGAAGCTTTCTTT
-	15	TRBJ2-6	TRBV27	-	CASSPRGSGANVLTF	TGTGCCAGCAGCCCGCGGGGCTCTGGGGCCAACGTCCTGACTTTC
-	16	TRBJ2-2	TRBV24-1	-	CATSDPAHFLTGELFF	TGTGCCACCAGTGATCCGGCTCACTTTCTCACCGGGGAGCTGTTTTTT
-	14	TRBJ2-3	TRBV2	-	CASGGEYSPDTQYF	TGTGCCAGCGGTGGGGAATACAGCCCAGATACGCAGTATTTT
-	15	TRBJ1-4	TRBV18	TRBD1	CASSRMDRLNEKLFF	TGTGCCAGCTCACGAATGGACAGGCTTAATGAAAAACTGTTTTTT
-	18	TRBJ1-6	TRBV7-9	TRBD1	CASSLGRAGGADNSPLHF	TGTGCCAGCAGCTTAGGTCGGGCAGGGGGCGCGGATAATTCACCCCTCCACTTT
-	18	TRBJ2-5	TRBV3-1/TRBV3-2	TRBD2	CASSQVASGGLQGETQYF	TGTGCCAGCAGCCAAGTGGCCAGCGGGGGGCTCCAAGGAGAGACCCAGTACTTC
-	17	TRBJ2-3	TRBV5-1	TRBD1	CASSLGNPGQAGDTQYF	TGCGCCAGCAGCTTGGGAAATCCGGGACAGGCAGGGGATACGCAGTATTTT
-	17	TRBJ1-2	TRBV5-1	-	CASSSGNRERFNYGYTF	TGCGCCAGCAGCTCGGGGAACAGGGAGCGCTTTAACTATGGCTACACCTTC
once	15	TRBJ1-6	TRBV19	-	CASRRSVTDTSPLHF	TGTGCCAGTAGACGATCTGTGACAGACACCTCACCCCTCCACTTT
-	14	TRBJ1-2	TRBV28	-	CASSLTGLGDGYTF	TGTGCCAGCAGTCTGACGGGGCTAGGGGATGGCTACACCTTC
-	14	TRBJ2-3	TRBV5-5	-	CASRVRVSTDTQYF	TGTGCCAGCCGTGTTCGGGTTAGCACAGATACGCAGTATTTT
-	14	TRBJ2-4	TRBV28	-	CASSKGGAKNIQYF	TGTGCCAGCAGCAAGGGGGGGGCCAAAAACATTCAGTACTTC
-	16	TRBJ2-6	TRBV11-2	TRBD1	CASSRDRAPGANVLTF	TGTGCCAGCAGTCGTGACAGGGCGCCTGGGGCCAACGTCCTGACTTTC
-	16	TRBJ2-1	TRBV19	-	CASSLGGQRPYNEQFF	TGTGCCAGTAGTCTGGGGGGACAGAGACCCTACAATGAGCAGTTCTTC
once	15	TRBJ2-1	TRBV4-1	TRBD1	CASSQEWDSYNEQFF	TGCGCCAGCAGCCAAGAGTGGGACAGCTACAATGAGCAGTTCTTC
-	16	TRBJ2-3	TRBV7-8	-	CASSLEGSGKSDTQYF	TGTGCCAGCAGCTTAGAAGGGTCGGGGAAGTCAGATACGCAGTATTTT
-	17	TRBJ2-6	TRBV7-2	-	CASSLVPGATGANVLTF	TGTGCCAGCAGCTTAGTCCCAGGGGCCACTGGGGCCAACGTCCTGACTTTC
-	16	TRBJ1-2	TRBV5-1	TRBD1	CASSLAENRGRDGYTF	TGCGCCAGCAGCTTGGCCGAGAACAGGGGGCGGGATGGCTACACCTTC
-	16	TRBJ2-2	TRBV7-2	-	CASSLDGTRRTGELFF	TGTGCCAGCAGCTTAGATGGGACCAGGAGGACCGGGGAGCTGTTTTTT
-	15	TRBJ1-1	TRBV3-1/TRBV3-2	TRBD1	CASSLRTGGRTEAFF	TGTGCCAGCAGCCTGCGGACAGGGGGGCGGACTGAAGCTTTCTTT
-	13	TRBJ2-1	TRBV5-4	-	CASSPPRGNEQFF	TGTGCCAGCAGCCCGCCGCGGGGCAATGAGCAGTTCTTC
-	16	TRBJ1-6	TRBV9	TRBD1	CASSRTPGGENSPLHF	TGTGCCAGCAGCCGAACTCCAGGGGGCGAAAATTCACCCCTCCACTTT
-	14	TRBJ1-1	TRBV5-4	-	CASSVRELNTEAFF	TGTGCCAGCAGCGTGAGGGAATTGAACACTGAAGCTTTCTTT
-	17	TRBJ2-3	TRBV13	TRBD2	CASSSPQSGGYTDTQYF	TGTGCCAGCAGCTCACCTCAGAGCGGGGGTTACACAGATACGCAGTATTTT
-	16	TRBJ2-3	TRBV9	TRBD1	CASSFRTGADTDTQYF	TGTGCCAGCAGCTTCCGGACAGGGGCCGACACAGATACGCAGTATTTT
-	15	TRBJ2-2	TRBV5-1	-	CASSLGHQNTGELFF	TGCGCCAGCAGCTTGGGGCACCAGAACACCGGGGAGCTGTTTTTT
-	14	TRBJ1-5	TRBV6-5	-	CASYGQYSNQPQHF	TGTGCCAGCTACGGACAGTATAGCAATCAGCCCCAGCATTTT
-	16	TRBJ1-5	TRBV6-1	-	CASSEYRGGGNQPQHF	TGTGCCAGCAGTGAATACCGGGGGGGTGGCAATCAGCCCCAGCATTTT
-	19	TRBJ2-7	TRBV7-3	-	CASSSGGAGQISFHYEQYF	TGTGCCAGCAGCTCCGGGGGTGCGGGACAGATCTCTTTTCACTACGAGCAGTACTTC
-	15	TRBJ2-5	TRBV2	TRBD2	CASSETTAPSGTQYF	TGTGCCAGCAGTGAAACTACCGCGCCTAGCGGGACCCAGTACTTC
few	12	TRBJ1-1	TRBV28	-	CATEMMNTEAFF	TGTGCCACCGAGATGATGAACACTGAAGCTTTCTTT
-	13	TRBJ1-2	TRBV6-5	-	CASNRDWRHGYTF	TGTGCCAGCAACCGAGACTGGCGACATGGCTACACCTTC
-	17	TRBJ1-5	TRBV28	TRBD1	CASSSPGTGFSNQPQHF	TGTGCCAGCAGTTCTCCCGGGACAGGGTTTAGCAATCAGCCCCAGCATTTT
-	12	TRBJ2-3	TRBV6-2/TRBV6-3	-	CASSSSWDTQYF	TGTGCCAGCAGTTCAAGTTGGGATACGCAGTATTTT
once	11	TRBJ1-1	TRBV28	-	CAIHGGTEAFF	TGTGCCATCCACGGAGGGACTGAAGCTTTCTTT
-	12	TRBJ1-2	TRBV19	-	CATKRENYGYTF	TGTGCCACCAAGAGGGAAAACTATGGCTACACCTTC
few	16	TRBJ2-5	TRBV5-1	-	CASSSRSPGDQETQYF	TGCGCCAGCAGCTCCCGCTCCCCGGGGGACCAAGAGACCCAGTACTTC